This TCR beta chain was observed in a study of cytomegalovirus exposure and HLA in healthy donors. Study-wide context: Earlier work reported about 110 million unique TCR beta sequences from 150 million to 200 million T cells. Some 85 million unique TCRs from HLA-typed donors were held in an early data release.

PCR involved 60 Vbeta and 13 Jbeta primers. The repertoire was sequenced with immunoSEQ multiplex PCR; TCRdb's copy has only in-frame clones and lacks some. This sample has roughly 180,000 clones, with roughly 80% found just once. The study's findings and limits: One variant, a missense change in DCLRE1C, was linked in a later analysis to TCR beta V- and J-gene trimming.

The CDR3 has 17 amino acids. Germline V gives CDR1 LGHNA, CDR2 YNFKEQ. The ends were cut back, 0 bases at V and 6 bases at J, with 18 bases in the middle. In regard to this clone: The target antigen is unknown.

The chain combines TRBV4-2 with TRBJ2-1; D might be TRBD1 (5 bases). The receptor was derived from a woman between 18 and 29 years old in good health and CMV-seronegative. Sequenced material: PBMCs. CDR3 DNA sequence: TGTGCCAGCAGCCAAGATGGTTCAGGGTTTGGTGGCAATGAGCAGTTCTTC. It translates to CASSQDGSGFGGNEQFF.